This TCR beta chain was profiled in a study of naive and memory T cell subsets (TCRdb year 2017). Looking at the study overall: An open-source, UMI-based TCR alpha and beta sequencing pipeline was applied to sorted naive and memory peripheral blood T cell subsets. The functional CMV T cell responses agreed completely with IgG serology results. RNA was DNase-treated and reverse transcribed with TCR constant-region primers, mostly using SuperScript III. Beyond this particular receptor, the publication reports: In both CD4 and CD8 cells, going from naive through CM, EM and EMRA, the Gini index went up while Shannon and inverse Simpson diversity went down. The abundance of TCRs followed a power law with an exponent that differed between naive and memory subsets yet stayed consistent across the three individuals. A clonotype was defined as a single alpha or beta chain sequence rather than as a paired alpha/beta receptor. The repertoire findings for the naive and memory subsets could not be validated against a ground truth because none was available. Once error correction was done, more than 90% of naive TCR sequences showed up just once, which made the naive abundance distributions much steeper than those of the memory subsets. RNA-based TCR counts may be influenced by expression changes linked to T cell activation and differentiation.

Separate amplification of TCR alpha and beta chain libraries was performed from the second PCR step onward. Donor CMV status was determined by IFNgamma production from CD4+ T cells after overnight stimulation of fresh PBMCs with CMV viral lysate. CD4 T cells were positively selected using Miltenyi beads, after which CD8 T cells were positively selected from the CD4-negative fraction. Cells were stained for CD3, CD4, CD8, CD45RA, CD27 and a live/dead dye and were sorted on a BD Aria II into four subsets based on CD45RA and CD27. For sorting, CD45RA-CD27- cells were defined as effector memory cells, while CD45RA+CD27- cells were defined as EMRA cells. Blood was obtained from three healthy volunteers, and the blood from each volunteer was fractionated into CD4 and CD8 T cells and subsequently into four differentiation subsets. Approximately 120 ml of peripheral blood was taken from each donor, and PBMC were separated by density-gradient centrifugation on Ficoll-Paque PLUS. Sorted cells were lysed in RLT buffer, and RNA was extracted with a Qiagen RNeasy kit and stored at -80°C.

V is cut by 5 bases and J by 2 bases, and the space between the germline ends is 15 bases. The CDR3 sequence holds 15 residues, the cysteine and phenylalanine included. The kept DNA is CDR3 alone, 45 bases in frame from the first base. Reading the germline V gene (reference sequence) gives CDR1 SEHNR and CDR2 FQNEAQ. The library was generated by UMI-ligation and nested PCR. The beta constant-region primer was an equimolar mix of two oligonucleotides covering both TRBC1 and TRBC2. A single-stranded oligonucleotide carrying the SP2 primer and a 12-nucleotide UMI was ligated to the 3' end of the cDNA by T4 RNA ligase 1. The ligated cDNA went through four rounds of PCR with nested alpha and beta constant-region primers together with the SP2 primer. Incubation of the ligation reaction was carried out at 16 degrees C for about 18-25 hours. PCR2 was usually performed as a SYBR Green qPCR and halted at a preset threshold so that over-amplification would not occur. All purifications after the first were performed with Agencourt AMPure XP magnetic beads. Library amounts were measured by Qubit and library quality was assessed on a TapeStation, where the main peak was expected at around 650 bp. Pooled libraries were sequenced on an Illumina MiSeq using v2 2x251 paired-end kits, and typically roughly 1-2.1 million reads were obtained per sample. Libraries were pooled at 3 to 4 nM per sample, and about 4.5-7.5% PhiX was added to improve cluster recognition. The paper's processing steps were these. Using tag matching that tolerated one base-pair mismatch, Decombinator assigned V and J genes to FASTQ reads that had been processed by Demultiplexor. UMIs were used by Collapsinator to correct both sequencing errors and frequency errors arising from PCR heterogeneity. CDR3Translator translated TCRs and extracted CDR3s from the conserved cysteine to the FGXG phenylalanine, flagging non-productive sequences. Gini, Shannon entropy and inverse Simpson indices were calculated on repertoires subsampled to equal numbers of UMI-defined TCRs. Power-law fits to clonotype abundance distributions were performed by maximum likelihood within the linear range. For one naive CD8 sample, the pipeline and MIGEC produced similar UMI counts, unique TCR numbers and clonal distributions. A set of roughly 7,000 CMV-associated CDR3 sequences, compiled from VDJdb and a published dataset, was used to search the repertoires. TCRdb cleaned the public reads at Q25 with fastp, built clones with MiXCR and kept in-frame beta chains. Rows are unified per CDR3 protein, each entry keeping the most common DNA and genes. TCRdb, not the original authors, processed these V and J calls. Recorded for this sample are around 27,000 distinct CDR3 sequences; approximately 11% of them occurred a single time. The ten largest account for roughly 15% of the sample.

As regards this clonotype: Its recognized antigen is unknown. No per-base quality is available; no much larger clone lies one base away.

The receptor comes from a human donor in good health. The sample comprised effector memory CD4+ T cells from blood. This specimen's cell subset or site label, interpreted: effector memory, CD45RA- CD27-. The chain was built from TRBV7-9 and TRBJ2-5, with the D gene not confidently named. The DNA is TGTGCCAGCAGCCCAGCCCCACTCCGACAAGAGACCCAGTACTTC. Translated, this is CASSPAPLRQETQYF. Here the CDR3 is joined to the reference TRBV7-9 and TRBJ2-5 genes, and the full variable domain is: DTGVSQNPRHKITKRGQNVTFRCDPISEHNRLYWYRQTLGQGPEFLTYFQNEAQLEKSRLLSDRFSAERPKGSFSTLEIQRTEQGDSAMYLCASSPAPLRQETQYFGPGTRLLVL.